This T cell receptor (beta chain) was observed in a study of blood T cell repertoires in COVID-19. This clone has a handful of counts. Germline loops: CDR1 SEHNR, CDR2 FQNEAQ (reference sequence). CDR3 length: 15 residues. V was shortened by 5 bases and J by 0 bases, with 13 bases between the two germline ends. The method was immunoSEQ multiplex PCR; TCRdb's version includes in-frame clones alone and lacks a portion of them. There are about 150,000 clones in the sample; roughly 85% occur only once, and about 3.5% lies in the top ten. Sequenced input: peripheral blood. The clonotype originates from a man aged 70-80 years with acute or convalescent COVID-19. V and J are TRBV7-9 and TRBJ1-1; maybe TRBD1 (5 bases). This CDR3 reads CASSPPGHMNTEAFF. The CDR3 DNA reads TGTGCCAGCAGCCCACCAGGACACATGAACACTGAAGCTTTCTTT.